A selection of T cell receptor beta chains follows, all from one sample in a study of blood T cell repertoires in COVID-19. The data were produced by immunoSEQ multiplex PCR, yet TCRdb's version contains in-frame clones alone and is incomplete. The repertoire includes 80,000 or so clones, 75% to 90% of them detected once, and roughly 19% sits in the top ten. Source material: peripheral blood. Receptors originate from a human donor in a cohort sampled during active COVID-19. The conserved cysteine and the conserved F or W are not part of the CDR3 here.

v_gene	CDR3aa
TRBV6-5	ASLHPAGGGNGYT
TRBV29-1	SVEEGRETQY
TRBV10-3	AISKAVAHEQY
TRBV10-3	AISMAQNGYT
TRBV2	ASNPLAGGLNDKNIQY
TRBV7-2	ASSYQQESDTEAF
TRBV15	ATSRGGAGRESEQF
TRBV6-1	ASSEFTGAGNTIY
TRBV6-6	ASSPGGDGGRNQPQH
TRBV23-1	ASSQAAFYEQY
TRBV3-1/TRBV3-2	ASSQRSSNYGYT
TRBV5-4	ASSLQGSYQY
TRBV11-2	ASSPRVGLSPLH
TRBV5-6	ASSLAMRVDREQY
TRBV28	ASSWTKRELF
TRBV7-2	ASSLGLAGGQETQY
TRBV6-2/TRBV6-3	ASSQAEDGTQY
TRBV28	ASGLQGRGTQY
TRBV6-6	ASSYSVGPPGNTIY
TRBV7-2	ASSARTSGSGKQY
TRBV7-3	ASSLERYEKLF
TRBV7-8	ASSPTGTYEQY
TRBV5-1	ASRSGQPGLAENIQY
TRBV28	ASTTVRGAAGEQETQY
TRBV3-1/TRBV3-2	ASSQGGASNSPLH
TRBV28	ASRGLANTGELF
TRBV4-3	ASSQETGWSVTEAF
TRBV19	ASSIMGQGKNIQY
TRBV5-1	ASSLGSARVRNIQY
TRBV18	ASSPLGQDYGYT
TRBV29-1	SVFTAVTEAF
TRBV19	ATRLAGALTDTQY
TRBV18	ASSPLTGLNTGELF
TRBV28	ASSLTGNEQF
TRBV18	ASSSLGDSYEQY
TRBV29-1	SVGQGATTYEQY
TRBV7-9	ASSSVGGPIATNEKLF
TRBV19	ASSIDRVREKLF
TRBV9	ASSPHVASGGADTQY
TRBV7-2	ASSRGQANQPQH
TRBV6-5	ASSPPTGTGELF
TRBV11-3	ASSRTAEQGSPLH
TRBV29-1	SVGGTGHYNEQF
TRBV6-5	ASSYLDRVYGYT
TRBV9	ASSALRDSQETQY